These 28 T cell receptor beta chains were all obtained from the same sample, sequenced in a study of CD8 T cells in ankylosing spondylitis. One entry per CDR3 protein, called by TCRdb with MiXCR from the 5' RACE reads. The table includes around 150,000 distinct CDR3 sequences, about 7.3% detected once. Material for sequencing was blood, either unsorted or a sorted T cell fraction (not recorded which). These TCRs come from a female donor with ankylosing spondylitis or in good health (not recorded which).

This clonotype has at least ten counts. J is TRBJ1-2 and V is TRBV5-1; 7 positions match TRBD1. V gave up 4 bases and J gave up 12 bases; unmatched junction bases: 12. Germline V gives CDR1 SGHRS, CDR2 YFSETQ. The CDR3 is made up of 13 amino acids. CDR3 in amino acids: CASSEPGQPVNTF. CDR3 DNA: TGCGCCAGCAGCGAACCGGGACAGCCGGTAAACACCTTC.

Ten or more counts support this clonotype. This chain uses TRBV20-1 with TRBJ2-7; the match to TRBD1 covers 9 bases. This CDR3 spans 14 amino acids. With V trimmed by 3 bases and J by 2 bases, 5 bases remained unmatched. CDR1 and CDR2 from the germline V gene are DFQATT and SNEGSKA (reference sequence). Written as DNA, the CDR3 is TGCAGTGCTAGTGGAGGGACAGGGACCTACGAGCAGTACTTC. Translating gives CSASGGTGTYEQYF.

This clonotype was observed at least ten times. The chain employs TRBV29-1 and TRBJ2-3; possible D gene TRBD2, 5 bases. From germline, CDR1 is SQVTM and CDR2 ANQGSEA. The ends were cut back, 3 bases at V and 2 bases at J, with 12 bases in the middle. There are 14 residues in the CDR3. The CDR3 DNA reads TGCAGCGTTGAGGCTGGACTTCACACAGATACGCAGTATTTT. Translation gives CSVEAGLHTDTQYF.

There are many counts of this clonotype. This chain connects TRBV7-2 to TRBJ2-2; D remains unclear. The CDR3 has 14 amino acids. The V gene lost 5 bases and the J gene lost 4 bases, with 11 bases spanning the gap. Germline CDR1 is SGHTA and CDR2 is FQGNSA. The CDR3 DNA follows: TGTGCCAGCAGCAAGGACCACCCCACCGGGGAGCTGTTTTTT. The encoded protein is CASSKDHPTGELFF. The full variable domain, rest sourced from reference TRBV7-2 and TRBJ2-2, is GAGVSQSPSNKVTEKGKDVELRCDPISGHTALYWYRQSLGQGLEFLIYFQGNSAPDKSGLPSDRFSAERTGGSVSTLTIQRTQQEDSAVYLCASSKDHPTGELFFGEGSRLTVL.

The table lists this clonotype with many counts. The CDR3 loop is CASFDPNSSPYNEQFF. The DNA for the CDR3 is TGTGCCAGCTTCGACCCCAACAGTAGCCCCTACAATGAGCAGTTCTTC. The V call is TRBV18, the J call TRBJ2-1; D gene ambiguous. CDR3 length equals 16 residues. Looked up from germline, CDR1 is KGHSH and CDR2 is LQKENI. V lost 7 bases and J 2 bases, leaving 18 bases between the germline ends.

This clonotype has a count of ten or more. The CDR3 nucleotides read TGTGCCAGCTGTGGGGTGGGGTCCTATAATTCACCCCTCCACTTT. This translates into CASCGVGSYNSPLHF. The gene calls are TRBV27 and TRBJ1-6; no clear D gene. Germline CDR1 and CDR2: MNHEY and SMNVEV (reference sequence). Trimming shortened V by 8 bases and J by 1 base, and 12 bases separated the two germline ends. The CDR3 runs to 15 residues.

This clonotype showed up many times. V is TRBV15 and J is TRBJ2-2, with unresolved D. The CDR3 runs 15 residues. Per germline, CDR1 LNHNV and CDR2 YYDKDF (reference sequence). Trimming shortened V by 0 bases and J by 2 bases, and 7 bases separated the two germline ends. The DNA for the CDR3 is TGTGCCACCAGCAGAGACAGAATTAACACCGGGGAGCTGTTTTTT. Translation: CATSRDRINTGELFF.

This clonotype showed up many times. The chain carries TRBV27 and TRBJ2-3; D ambiguous. The V end lost 3 bases, the J end lost 6 bases, and 10 bases lay between the germline ends. Germline V CDR1 and CDR2: MNHEY, SMNVEV (reference sequence). The CDR3 contains 13 residues. In DNA, the CDR3 is TGTGCCAGCAGTTTTGTGCCCGGGGATACGCAGTATTTT. It translates to CASSFVPGDTQYF.

In its sample, this clonotype was seen many times. The gene calls are TRBV12-3 or TRBV12-4 and TRBJ2-5, with 10 bases aligning to TRBD2. The CDR3 runs 14 residues. V gave up 2 bases and J gave up 3 bases; unmatched junction bases: 0. This chain's CDR3 is CASSLLAGEETQYF. The CDR3 nucleotides are TGTGCCAGCAGTTTACTAGCGGGAGAAGAGACCCAGTACTTC.

In this sample, this clonotype turned up many times. J is TRBJ1-1 and V is TRBV5-1, with D unclear. Per germline, CDR1 SGHRS and CDR2 YFSETQ. This CDR3 has 13 residues. Trimming stripped 0 bases from V and 6 bases from J, with 9 bases between. DNA of the CDR3: TGCGCCAGCAGCTTGGCCGATTTGGCTGAAGCTTTCTTT. It translates to CASSLADLAEAFF.

J is TRBJ2-7 and V is TRBV20-1; perhaps TRBD1 as D (5 bases). CDR3 length: 14 amino acids. V gave up 3 bases and J gave up 0 bases, with 12 bases separating them. From germline, CDR1 is DFQATT and CDR2 SNEGSKA (reference sequence). CDR3 loop: CSARSTANSYEQYF. In DNA, the CDR3 is TGCAGTGCTAGGTCGACAGCCAACTCCTACGAGCAGTACTTC.

The chain recombines TRBV12-3 or TRBV12-4 with TRBJ2-3, with a possible D match to TRBD2 (5 bases). V dropped 5 bases and J dropped 2 bases, with 20 bases sitting between them. The CDR3 is 17 amino acids. The CDR3 loop reads CASSRISSGFHTDTQYF. CDR3 bases: TGTGCCAGCAGTCGAATCTCCAGCGGATTTCACACAGATACGCAGTATTTT.

This clonotype was seen at least ten times. The genes are TRBV2 and TRBJ1-3; no clear D. The V and J ends lost 2 bases and 5 bases respectively, with 10 bases between them. This CDR3 region has 14 residues. Per the germline V gene, CDR1 is SNHLY and CDR2 is FYNNEI. CDR3 region: CASSEWGERNTIYF. The CDR3 DNA sequence: TGTGCCAGCAGTGAATGGGGAGAGCGAAACACCATATATTTT.

This clonotype was counted many times. The gene calls are TRBV29-1 and TRBJ2-1; TRBD1 is a possible D gene (6 bases). The V and J ends lost 1 base and 0 bases respectively, with 13 bases between them. CDR1 and CDR2 (germline): SQVTM, ANQGSEA. CDR3 length: 16 residues. The CDR3, as DNA: TGCAGCGTTGAAGCTCGGACAGTAAGCTCCTACAATGAGCAGTTCTTC. The encoded protein is CSVEARTVSSYNEQFF.

This clonotype was picked up many times. For the CDR3, the DNA is TGCAGTGCGCGGACCTCTGGGGCCAACGTCCTGACTTTC. Encoded protein: CSARTSGANVLTF. The V call is TRBV20-1, the J call TRBJ2-6; the D is unclear. This CDR3 has 13 amino acids. Germline loops: CDR1 DFQATT, CDR2 SNEGSKA (reference sequence). V lost 6 bases, J lost 0 bases, and 6 bases lay in between.

This clonotype has just a few counts. In DNA, the CDR3 is TGTGCCACACCGGGAGGGTCGAACACCGGGGAGCTGTTTTTT. Translating it yields CATPGGSNTGELFF. This sequence joins TRBV7-2 and TRBJ2-2; 8 bases agree with TRBD2. Germline trimming cut 10 bases from V and 0 bases from J; bases unmatched to any gene: 4. Germline loops: CDR1 SGHTA, CDR2 FQGNSA. The CDR3 sequence is 14 residues long. Complete variable domain (other parts from reference TRBV7-2 and TRBJ2-2): GAGVSQSPSNKVTEKGKDVELRCDPISGHTALYWYRQSLGQGLEFLIYFQGNSAPDKSGLPSDRFSAERTGGSVSTLTIQRTQQEDSAVYLCATPGGSNTGELFFGEGSRLTVL.

This clonotype was observed at least ten times. The CDR3 DNA reads TGCGCCAGCAGCTTGGACAGATCCACCGGGGAGCTGTTTTTT. As protein: CASSLDRSTGELFF. The V and J genes are TRBV5-1 and TRBJ2-2; D ambiguous. This CDR3 spans 14 amino acids. Trimming removed 0 bases from V and 4 bases from J, with 7 bases in between. Per germline, CDR1 SGHRS and CDR2 YFSETQ. The full variable domain, in which reference TRBV5-1 and TRBJ2-2 provide the parts outside the CDR3, is KAGVTQTPRYLIKTRGQQVTLSCSPISGHRSVSWYQQTPGQGLQFLFEYFSETQRNKGNFPGRFSGRQFSNSRSEMNVSTLELGDSALYLCASSLDRSTGELFFGEGSRLTVL.

This clonotype came up many times. The chain is built from TRBV12-3 or TRBV12-4 and TRBJ2-5; D is uncertain. V was shortened by 4 bases and J by 0 bases, with 6 bases between the two germline ends. The CDR3 consists of 13 residues. The DNA of the CDR3 is TGTGCCAGCAGTTGGCACAACCAAGAGACCCAGTACTTC. Its translation is CASSWHNQETQYF.

The table lists this clonotype with many counts. The chain recombines TRBV18 with TRBJ2-7; D may be TRBD1 or TRBD2 (5 bases each). There are 16 residues in the CDR3. The V end lost 5 bases, the J end lost 1 base, and 18 bases lay between the germline ends. Per germline, CDR1 KGHSH and CDR2 LQKENI. The CDR3 here is CASSSQQAGTSYEQYF. CDR3 sequence (DNA): TGTGCCAGCTCATCGCAGCAAGCAGGGACGTCCTACGAGCAGTACTTC.

There are many counts of this clonotype. This chain links TRBV20-1 with TRBJ2-7; D not certain. The germline gives CDR1 DFQATT, CDR2 SNEGSKA (reference sequence). The CDR3 spans 14 residues. Trimming removed 5 bases from V and 3 bases from J, with 17 bases in between. The CDR3, as DNA: TGCAGTGCTCTGACACCGAAAGACCTCTACGAGCAGTACTTC. Amino acid sequence: CSALTPKDLYEQYF.

Ten or more counts support this clonotype. The chain is built from TRBV20-1 and TRBJ1-1, with TRBD1 as a possible D gene (5 bases). With 5 bases removed from V and 0 bases from J, the gap between germline ends came to 10 bases. Germline V gene lookup returns CDR1 DFQATT and CDR2 SNEGSKA (reference sequence). This CDR3 is 13 amino acids long. The CDR3 region has the DNA TGCAGTGCTGGAAACAGGATGAACACTGAAGCTTTCTTT. This translates into CSAGNRMNTEAFF.

This clonotype was seen repeatedly, ten times or more. The DNA for the CDR3 is TGCAGCGCCGACCTAACTAGCTTGGAGACCCAGTACTTC. Its protein product is CSADLTSLETQYF. The chain is built from TRBV29-1 and TRBJ2-5, with TRBD2 as a possible D gene (6 bases). The V and J ends lost 7 bases and 5 bases respectively, with 17 bases between them. In germline, CDR1 is SQVTM, CDR2 ANQGSEA. The CDR3 runs to 13 residues.

This clonotype has only one observation. This chain joins TRBV6-2 or TRBV6-3 and TRBJ2-7, with TRBD2 matching over 12 bases. Trimming at V came to 2 bases and at J to 2 bases, leaving 1 base not matched to a gene. The CDR3 sequence is 15 residues long. CDR1 is MNHEY and CDR2 is SVGEGT in the germline V gene. The CDR3, as DNA: TGTGCCAGCAGTTACCGGACTAGCGGGGCCTACGAGCAGTACTTC. Its translation: CASSYRTSGAYEQYF.

This clonotype was seen repeatedly, ten times or more. The chain carries TRBV3-1 and TRBJ2-5, with D uncertain. This CDR3 is 10 amino acids long. V lost 6 bases, J lost 4 bases, and 3 bases lay in between. CDR1 is LGHDT and CDR2 is YNNKEL in the germline V gene (reference sequence). The CDR3 DNA reads TGTGCCAGCAGTAGAGAGACCCAGTACTTC. Translated, it gives CASSRETQYF.

This clonotype showed up many times. The chain is built from TRBV3-1 and TRBJ1-6; D remains ambiguous. Germline V lookup: CDR1 LGHDT, CDR2 YNNKEL (reference sequence). The ends were cut back, 2 bases at V and 7 bases at J, with 12 bases in the middle. The CDR3 has 15 residues. The CDR3 DNA sequence: TGTGCCAGCAGCCAAAGAGGCCAGCCAAATTCACCCCTCCACTTT. This gives the protein CASSQRGQPNSPLHF.

This clonotype was seen many times. This chain links TRBV5-1 with TRBJ1-2; D is possibly TRBD1 (5 bases). CDR3 length: 13 amino acids. CDR1 and CDR2 (germline): SGHRS, YFSETQ. The V and J ends lost 3 bases and 4 bases respectively, with 10 bases between them. The CDR3 nucleotides read TGCGCCAGCAGCTCGACAGTCTTCTATGGCTACACCTTC. It translates to CASSSTVFYGYTF.

Worth noting for this clonotype: A single base separates this from a much larger clone, so it may be a read error. The rearrangement joins TRBV12-3 or TRBV12-4 to TRBJ2-3; 9 nucleotides match TRBD1. The CDR3 extends over 16 amino acids. Written as DNA, the CDR3 is TGTGCCACCAGTTCTACCTCGGGACAGGGACCAGATACGCAGTATTTT. It translates to CATSSTSGQGPDTQYF.

This clonotype was seen a few times. J is TRBJ2-2 and V is TRBV20-1, with D perhaps TRBD1 (6 bases). Trimming cost V 3 bases and J 0 bases, with 8 bases left between them. Germline CDR1 reads DFQATT; CDR2 reads SNEGSKA (reference sequence). CDR3 length equals 14 residues. The CDR3 region has the DNA TGCAGTGCTAGGGGGACAACGAACACCGGGGAGCTGTTTTTT. It specifies CSARGTTNTGELFF.